Listed below are T cell receptor beta chains from one sample, sequenced in a study of T cell changes during pregnancy in multiple sclerosis. TCRdb's copy holds only in-frame clones and misses some; the assay was immunoSEQ multiplex PCR. The repertoire holds more than 55,000 clones, with about 90% as singletons. Sample: peripheral blood, taken in the first trimester of pregnancy. The receptor source for this set is a female donor in good health, enrolled as a control in a pregnancy study. The CDR3 runs from the conserved cysteine through the conserved F or W. The order of the fields is V gene, J gene, CDR3 protein.

V gene: TRBV7-9
J gene: TRBJ2-1
CDR3 protein: CASSLEGARNEQFF

V gene: TRBV5-1
J gene: TRBJ1-5
CDR3 protein: CASSLLPGESQPQHF

V gene: TRBV7-6
J gene: TRBJ2-5
CDR3 protein: CASSPGARDETQYF

V gene: TRBV25-1
J gene: TRBJ2-1
CDR3 protein: CASSRPSGRAYNEQFF

V gene: TRBV14
J gene: TRBJ2-5
CDR3 protein: CASSRMGQGNGETQYF

V gene: TRBV27
J gene: TRBJ2-5
CDR3 protein: CASSLLFQETQYF

V gene: TRBV5-1
J gene: TRBJ2-1
CDR3 protein: CASSLSSGWYNEQFF

V gene: TRBV27
J gene: TRBJ2-2
CDR3 protein: CASSFGTSGGNTGELFF

V gene: TRBV7-2
J gene: TRBJ2-3
CDR3 protein: CASSPDRATDTQYF

V gene: TRBV29-1
J gene: TRBJ1-1
CDR3 protein: CSVPEAGEAFF

V gene: TRBV27
J gene: TRBJ2-2
CDR3 protein: CASSKLVPNTGELFF

V gene: TRBV2
J gene: TRBJ2-2
CDR3 protein: CASSLQREAATGELFF

V gene: TRBV5-8
J gene: TRBJ2-5
CDR3 protein: CASSPGQGHQETQYF

V gene: TRBV4-1
J gene: TRBJ2-3
CDR3 protein: CASSLKGATSTDTQYF

V gene: TRBV5-1
J gene: TRBJ2-1
CDR3 protein: CASSLTLTSGEQFF

V gene: TRBV7-2
J gene: TRBJ1-1
CDR3 protein: CASSSPLRFTEAFF

V gene: TRBV4-2
J gene: TRBJ1-4
CDR3 protein: CASSQDPGTGVEKLFF

V gene: TRBV5-8
J gene: TRBJ1-1
CDR3 protein: CASRRPLSGAEAFF